This T cell receptor (beta chain) was retrieved from a study of blood T cell repertoires in COVID-19 (dated by TCRdb to between 2020 and 2021). The study in broad terms: The collaborator samples originated in the United States, Italy and Spain and spanned the acute and convalescent phases of COVID-19. The repertoires were made available in a free public database intended to serve as a resource for research on the immune response to SARS-CoV-2. HLA class I and class II types, where available, came from metadata supplied by the sample provider rather than from assay-based typing. Sample metadata almost always included a de-identified subject ID, COVID-19 status, age in years and sex. The dataset comprised deeply sampled blood TCRbeta repertoires from subjects exposed to, actively infected with, or recovered from COVID-19. The material from the prospective study consisted of cDNA or gDNA derived from T cells, B-cell-depleted T cells, or PBMCs. Samples were obtained from the ongoing ImmuneRACE study (first 160 participants) and from about 1,300 subjects provided by 6 global collaborators. The paper as a whole reports these results and caveats: Clinical and demographic metadata were provided uncurated, with the amount varying by source and participant.

Including the terminal cysteine and phenylalanine, the CDR3 comprises 14 residues. Only the CDR3 DNA stays, 42 bases, in frame from base 1. Taken from the germline V gene, the CDR1 and CDR2 loops are ENHRY and SYGVKD. V is shortened by 11 bases, J by 2 bases, and the region joining them spans 16 bases. In the prospective study, participants were about 18 to 100 years old, resided in fewer than 25 geographic areas of the United States, and were enrolled through a virtual design. To assign participants to cohorts, the prospective study relied on clinical history that participants themselves reported in a screening survey and a study questionnaire. In the prospective study, mobile phlebotomists collected whole blood, serum and a nasopharyngeal or oropharyngeal swab from each participant. Participants in the prospective study had the option to provide additional blood draws and questionnaires over an approximately 2-month period. Before DNA extraction, blood samples from the prospective study were shipped at room temperature or frozen.

About this clone itself: What antigen it recognizes has not been identified. No base-level quality is on record; no much larger clone is a single base apart.

TCRbeta CDR3 regions were amplified from genomic DNA by means of the immunoSEQ Assay, a bias-controlled multiplex PCR. Turning to the authors' computational methods: Within the assay, amplification of reference gene primers was used to estimate how many nucleated cells each sample contained. To quantify the absolute abundance of each unique TCRbeta CDR3 rearrangement, sequence reads were collapsed and filtered. For each sample, productive Simpson clonality was calculated as the square root of Simpson's diversity index across productive rearrangements. This is the immuneACCESS table as TCRdb keeps it, with only in-frame sequences that have V and J called. A part of the clones is gone; compared with another copy, unresolved V genes explain less than half, and the rest is unexplained. The DNA gave D and trimming, while V, J and clone size come from that table. The sample records 260,000 or so clones, over 80% of which are singletons. The top ten clonotypes cover just over 2.5% of the sample.

The clonotype was recovered from a woman aged 25 to 45 with acute COVID-19. The sequence is built from TRBV10-3 and TRBJ1-3, with no D gene named confidently. Source material: PBMCs or T cells enriched from blood (not recorded which). The sequenced DNA: TGTGCCGTCTCTGATACCTTAGCTGGAAACACCATATATTTT. Its translation is CAVSDTLAGNTIYF.